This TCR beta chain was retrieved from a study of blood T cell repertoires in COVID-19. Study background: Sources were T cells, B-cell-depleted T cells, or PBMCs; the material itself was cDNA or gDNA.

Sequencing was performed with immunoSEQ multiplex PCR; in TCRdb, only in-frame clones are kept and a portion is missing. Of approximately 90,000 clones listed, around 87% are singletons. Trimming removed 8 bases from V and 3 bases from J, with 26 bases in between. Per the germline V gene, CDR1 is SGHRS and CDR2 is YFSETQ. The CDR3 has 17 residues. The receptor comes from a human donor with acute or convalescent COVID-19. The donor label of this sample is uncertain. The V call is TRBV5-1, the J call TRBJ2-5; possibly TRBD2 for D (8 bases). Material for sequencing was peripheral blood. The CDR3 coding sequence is TGCGCCAGTAAGCGGGGGACAGCCCCCTGGGAGAAAGAGACCCAGTACTTC. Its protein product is CASKRGTAPWEKETQYF.